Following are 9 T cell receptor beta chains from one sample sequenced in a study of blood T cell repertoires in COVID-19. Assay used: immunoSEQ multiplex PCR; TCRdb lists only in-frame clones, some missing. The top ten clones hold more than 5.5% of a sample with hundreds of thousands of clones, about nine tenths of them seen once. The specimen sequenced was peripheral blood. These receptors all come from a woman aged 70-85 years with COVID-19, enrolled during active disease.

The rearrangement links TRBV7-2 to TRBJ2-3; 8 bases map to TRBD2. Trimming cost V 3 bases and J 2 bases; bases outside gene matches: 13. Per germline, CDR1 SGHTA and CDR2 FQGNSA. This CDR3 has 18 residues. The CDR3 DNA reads TGTGCCAGCAGCTTTATGGGGATGGGCGGGAGGATCACAGATACGCAGTATTTT. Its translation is CASSFMGMGGRITDTQYF.

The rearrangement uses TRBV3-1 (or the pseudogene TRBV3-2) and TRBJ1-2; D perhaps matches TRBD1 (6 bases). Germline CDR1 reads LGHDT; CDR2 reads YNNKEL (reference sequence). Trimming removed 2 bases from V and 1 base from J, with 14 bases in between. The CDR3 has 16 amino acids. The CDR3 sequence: CASSQLDRQLNYGYTF. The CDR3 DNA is TGTGCCAGCAGCCAACTAGACAGGCAACTTAACTATGGCTACACCTTC.

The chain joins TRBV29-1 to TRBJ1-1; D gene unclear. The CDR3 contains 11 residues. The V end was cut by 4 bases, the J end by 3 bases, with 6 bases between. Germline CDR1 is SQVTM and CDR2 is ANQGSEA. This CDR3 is CSVVRYTEAFF. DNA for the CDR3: TGCAGCGTTGTGAGGTACACTGAAGCTTTCTTT.

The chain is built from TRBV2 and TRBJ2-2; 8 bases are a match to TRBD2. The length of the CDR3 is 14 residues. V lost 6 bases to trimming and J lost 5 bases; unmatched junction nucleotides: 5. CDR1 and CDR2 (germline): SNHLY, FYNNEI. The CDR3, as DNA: TGTGCCAGCAGCTTCGGCGGGGGGACCGGGGAGCTGTTTTTT. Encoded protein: CASSFGGGTGELFF. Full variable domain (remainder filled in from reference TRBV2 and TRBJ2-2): EPEVTQTPSHQVTQMGQEVILRCVPISNHLYFYWYRQILGQKVEFLVSFYNNEISEKSEIFDDQFSVERPDGSNFTLKIRSTKLEDSAMYFCASSFGGGTGELFFGEGSRLTVL.

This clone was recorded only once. The CDR3 loop reads CASRRGTEAFF. CDR3 nucleotide sequence: TGTGCCAGCAGAAGGGGCACTGAAGCTTTCTTT. V gene TRBV25-1 combines with J gene TRBJ1-1, with D perhaps matching TRBD1 (5 bases). The CDR3 runs to 11 residues. V was trimmed by 6 bases and J by 4 bases, leaving 6 bases between them. CDR1 MGHDK and CDR2 SYGVNS come from the germline V gene.

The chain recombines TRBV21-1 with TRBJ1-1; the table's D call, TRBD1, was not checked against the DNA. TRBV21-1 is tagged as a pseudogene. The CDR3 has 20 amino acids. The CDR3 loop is CASSKDPNGTGPQPNTEAFF. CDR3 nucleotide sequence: TGTGCCAGCAGCAAAGACCCGAACGGGACAGGGCCACAACCGAACACTGAAGCTTTCTTT.

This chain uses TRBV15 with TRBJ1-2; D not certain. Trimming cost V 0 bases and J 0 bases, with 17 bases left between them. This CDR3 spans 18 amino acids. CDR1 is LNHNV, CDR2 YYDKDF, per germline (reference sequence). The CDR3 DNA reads TGTGCCACCAGCAGAGATCGGGTAACACGATTACCTAACTATGGCTACACCTTC. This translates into CATSRDRVTRLPNYGYTF.

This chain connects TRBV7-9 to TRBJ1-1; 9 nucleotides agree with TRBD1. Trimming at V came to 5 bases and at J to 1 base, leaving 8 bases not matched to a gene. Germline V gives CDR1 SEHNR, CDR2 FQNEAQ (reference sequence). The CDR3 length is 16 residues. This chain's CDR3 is CASSMLWTGANTEAFF. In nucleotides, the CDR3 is TGTGCCAGCAGCATGCTATGGACAGGGGCGAACACTGAAGCTTTCTTT.

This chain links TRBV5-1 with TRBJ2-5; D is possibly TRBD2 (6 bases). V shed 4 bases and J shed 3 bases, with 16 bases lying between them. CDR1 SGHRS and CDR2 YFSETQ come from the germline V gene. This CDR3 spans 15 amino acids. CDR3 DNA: TGCGCCAGCAGCGTTAGAGGGGACTCCGAAGAGACCCAGTACTTC. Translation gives CASSVRGDSEETQYF.